This is a list of T cell receptor beta chains from one sample in a study of shared clonotypes between healthy human individuals. This table comes from immunoSEQ multiplex PCR, and its TCRdb copy is limited to in-frame clones, with some not included. The sample holds about 2.3 million clones, roughly 92% seen once. The sequencing sample was made of naive CD4+ T cells from PBMCs. The receptors were sampled from a man between 18 and 29 years old in good health. Some clones in this sample may be carry-over from other donors' samples. The CDR3 runs from the conserved cysteine through the conserved F or W. Fields, in order: J gene, clone size, D gene, V gene, CDR3 DNA, CDR3 protein. The D gene is left open where the match is weak. Clone size is shown for a subset of rows, as once, few, many or a class of expanded clone.

TRBJ1-1 | NA | TRBD1 | TRBV15 | TGTGCCACCAGCATATACCGGACGACAGGGGAGGTTACTGAAGCTTTCTTT | CATSIYRTTGEVTEAFF
TRBJ2-2 | NA | TRBD2 | TRBV5-1 | TGCGCCAGCAGCCCCCCGACTAGCGGGAGCGGTGGCACCGGGGAGCTGTTTTTT | CASSPPTSGSGGTGELFF
TRBJ2-4 | NA | NA | TRBV10-3 | TGTGCCTTCTGGAGGGCCAAAAACATTCAGTACTTC | CAFWRAKNIQYF
TRBJ1-1 | NA | NA | TRBV11-3 | TGTGCCAGCAGCTTTAGGGGGGGCACTGAAGCTTTCTTT | CASSFRGGTEAFF
TRBJ1-2 | NA | TRBD1 | TRBV28 | TGTGCCAGCAGTTCCCCAGGGACAGGGGGCGGCTACACCTTC | CASSSPGTGGGYTF
TRBJ1-2 | NA | NA | TRBV5-4 | TGTGCCACCGTGGGGGGTCCCACCCCGCGAGGCTACACCTTC | CATVGGPTPRGYTF
TRBJ1-5 | NA | NA | TRBV6-1 | TGTGCCAGCATCTTCGTGACAAATAGCAATCAGCCCCAGCATTTT | CASIFVTNSNQPQHF
TRBJ2-3 | NA | TRBD2 | TRBV28 | TGTGCCAGCAGCCCACCCGGACTAGGAAGGGCAGATACGCAGTATTTT | CASSPPGLGRADTQYF
TRBJ2-2 | NA | NA | TRBV6-5 | TGTGCCAGCAGTTACGGGTGGCAGTCGGGGGAGCTGTTTTTT | CASSYGWQSGELFF
TRBJ2-7 | once | TRBD1 | TRBV28 | TGTGCCAGCAGCACAGGGGTCCGGGACGAGCAGTACTTC | CASSTGVRDEQYF
TRBJ1-2 | NA | TRBD1 | TRBV5-6 | TGTGCCAGCAGCTCCCCGGGACAGGGGGCGAGTGGCTACACCTTC | CASSSPGQGASGYTF
TRBJ2-7 | NA | NA | TRBV21-1 | TGTGCCAGCAGCAAAGAAGGTAGGGGTACCGGCTACGAGCAGTACTTC | CASSKEGRGTGYEQYF
TRBJ2-7 | NA | TRBD1 | TRBV6-1 | TGTGCCAGCAGTGAAGCCCTGCGGGACAGGGGATACGAGCAGTACTTC | CASSEALRDRGYEQYF
TRBJ2-5 | once | TRBD2 | TRBV9 | TGTGCCAGCAGCCGCCGGGGGGTGGGACAAGAGACCCAGTACTTC | CASSRRGVGQETQYF
TRBJ2-7 | NA | NA | TRBV6-9 | TGTGCCAGCAGAAATCCCCCCCCCTTAGAGTACGAGCAGTACTTC | CASRNPPPLEYEQYF
TRBJ2-1 | once | NA | TRBV5-1 | TGCGCCAGCAGCTTGGACAGGTCCTACAATGAGCAGTTCTTC | CASSLDRSYNEQFF
TRBJ2-3 | NA | NA | TRBV7-8 | TGTGCCAGCAGCCCGGGGACAGATACGCAGTATTTT | CASSPGTDTQYF
TRBJ1-2 | NA | TRBD1 | TRBV2 | TGTGCCAGCAGCGTACTAGGACAGGGCGGCTATGGCTACACCTTC | CASSVLGQGGYGYTF
TRBJ2-3 | NA | NA | TRBV29-1 | TGCAGCGTTGAAGGCGGCTCGGGGTCGGCAGATACGCAGTATTTT | CSVEGGSGSADTQYF
TRBJ2-1 | NA | NA | TRBV28 | TGTGCCAGCAGGCTTACCCCGGGGGCAGGGCGGAATGAGCAGTTCTTC | CASRLTPGAGRNEQFF
TRBJ2-1 | NA | NA | TRBV19 | TGTGCCAGTAGTATTAAAGGGGACCCCTACAATGAGCAGTTCTTC | CASSIKGDPYNEQFF
TRBJ1-1 | NA | NA | TRBV18 | TGTGCCAGCTCACCATTCAAGGGGGAGAACACTGAAGCTTTCTTT | CASSPFKGENTEAFF
TRBJ2-7 | NA | TRBD1 | TRBV11-2 | TGTGCCAGCAGCACGACAGGGGGCGGCTACGAGCAGTACTTC | CASSTTGGGYEQYF
TRBJ2-1 | NA | TRBD2 | TRBV4-1 | TGCGCCAGCAGCCAGGGATCCCGACTAGCGGCTTACAATGAGCAGTTCTTC | CASSQGSRLAAYNEQFF
TRBJ1-4 | NA | TRBD1 | TRBV6-5 | TGTGCCAGCAGTCGCGGGACAGGGGTGGAAAAACTGTTTTTT | CASSRGTGVEKLFF
TRBJ2-5 | NA | TRBD1 | TRBV6-6 | TGTGCCAGCAGTTATGCCGGGACAGGGGGCCGGGAGACCCAGTACTTC | CASSYAGTGGRETQYF
TRBJ1-2 | NA | NA | TRBV29-1 | TGCAGCGCGCCCCCCGGGCAGGGCTATGGCTACACCTTC | CSAPPGQGYGYTF
TRBJ2-2 | NA | TRBD2 | TRBV4-3 | TGCGCCAGCAGCCAATTAGCGGGAGGGTACACCGGGGAGCTGTTTTTT | CASSQLAGGYTGELFF
TRBJ1-1 | NA | NA | TRBV7-3 | TGTGCCAGCAGCTTTGGGGTAGGGACTGAAGCTTTCTTT | CASSFGVGTEAFF
TRBJ2-3 | NA | TRBD2 | TRBV13 | TGTGCCAGCAGATTACGGAGCGGGAGCGCGGGTAGCACAGATACGCAGTATTTT | CASRLRSGSAGSTDTQYF
TRBJ1-1 | NA | NA | TRBV7-8 | TGTGCCAGCAGCGTACATCGCGGGCAGCCGAACACTGAAGCTTTCTTT | CASSVHRGQPNTEAFF
TRBJ1-2 | once | NA | TRBV10-3 | TGTGCCATCAGTGACGGAGGGTCCTATGGCTACACCTTC | CAISDGGSYGYTF
TRBJ2-2 | once | NA | TRBV7-9 | TGTGCCAGCGGGGCTTCTTGGGCGGACACCGGGGAGCTGTTTTTT | CASGASWADTGELFF
TRBJ2-7 | NA | TRBD1 | TRBV6-5 | TGTGCCAGCAGACGGGACAGTTCAGCCTACGAGCAGTACTTC | CASRRDSSAYEQYF
TRBJ1-2 | NA | NA | TRBV5-1 | TGCGCCAGCAGCTCTTCAGGGGATGGCTACACCTTC | CASSSSGDGYTF
TRBJ1-2 | NA | NA | TRBV5-6 | TGTGCCAGCAGCTTGGGAAGGGGCGTTGGCTACACCTTC | CASSLGRGVGYTF
TRBJ1-2 | NA | TRBD1 | TRBV11-1 | TGTGCCAGCAGGAAAGACCGGGACAGGGGGGATGGCTACACCTTC | CASRKDRDRGDGYTF
TRBJ2-3 | NA | NA | TRBV5-1 | TGCGCCAGCAGCTTCTTCGGGACACGGGGCACAGATACGCAGTATTTT | CASSFFGTRGTDTQYF
TRBJ1-4 | once | NA | TRBV9 | TGTGCCAGCAGCGTAGAGGTCTCAGGGGATTATGAAAAACTGTTTTTT | CASSVEVSGDYEKLFF
TRBJ1-4 | NA | NA | TRBV5-4 | TGTGCCAGCAGCTTGGACTCTAATGAAAAACTGTTTTTT | CASSLDSNEKLFF
TRBJ1-1 | few | NA | TRBV25-1 | TGTGCCAGCAGTGGGTTAGACAAGGGGAACACTGAAGCTTTCTTT | CASSGLDKGNTEAFF